Listed here is a single TCR beta chain. Its antigen is currently unknown. This sample stems from a study of human T cells and chemical hapten exposure. Study-level results: Expanded TCR sets contained significantly more large CDR3 similarity clusters than controls.

V lost 5 bases to trimming and J lost 0 bases, with 14 bases between them. The CDR3 has 16 residues. CDR1 and CDR2 from the germline V gene are SEHNR and FQNEAQ (reference sequence). TCRdb reprocessed the RACE reads via MiXCR and lists one record per CDR3 protein. In the table there are about 98,000 distinct CDR3 sequences, 10% to 13% of which are singletons. The time point denotes: pre-sensitization, week 0. The sample's treatment: therapeutic diphenylcyclopropenone sensitization with weekly scalp DPC. Blood, whole and unfractionated, served as the source for total RNA extraction. The source is a woman in her sixties or seventies with alopecia areata. Some clones in this sample may be carry-over from other donors' samples. V gene TRBV7-9 combines with J gene TRBJ2-1, with D perhaps TRBD2 (5 bases). The sequenced sample was whole blood, obtained in connection with sensitization to the hapten diphenylcyclopropenone (DPC). The CDR3 nucleotides are TGTGCCAGCAGCCCAGGCACGGGGAGCTCCTACAATGAGCAGTTCTTC. The encoded protein is CASSPGTGSSYNEQFF.